This TCR beta chain was recorded in a study of blood T cell repertoires in COVID-19. Sequencing used immunoSEQ multiplex PCR; TCRdb keeps in-frame clones, though not all of them. This repertoire shows 350,000 to 400,000 clones, 88% found once; its top ten account for roughly 0.97%. Germline V gives CDR1 SGHRS, CDR2 YFSETQ. J was trimmed by 4 bases and V by 3 bases; bases with no gene match: 3. CDR3 length: 14 amino acids. The TCR sequence derives from a woman aged 25 to 39 with acute COVID-19. This sequence joins TRBV5-1 and TRBJ1-4, with TRBD1 matching over 7 bases. Sequenced material: PBMCs or T cells enriched from blood (not recorded which). CDR3 sequence reads: CASSSTGVNEKLFF. DNA of the CDR3: TGCGCCAGCAGCTCAACAGGGGTTAATGAAAAACTGTTTTTT.